Below, 9 T cell receptor beta chains from the same sample are listed, as sequenced in a study of CD8 T cells in ankylosing spondylitis. TCRdb reprocessed the 5' RACE reads with MiXCR, giving one entry per CDR3 protein. Of 200,000 to 300,000 distinct CDR3 sequences listed, 8% to 11% were seen once; the top ten hold 2% to 3%. Material for sequencing was blood, either unsorted or a sorted T cell fraction (not recorded which). Source of these receptors: a male donor with ankylosing spondylitis or in good health (not recorded which).

J is TRBJ2-5 and V is TRBV5-1, with a possible D match to TRBD2 (6 bases). Germline V lookup: CDR1 SGHRS, CDR2 YFSETQ. V was trimmed by 4 bases and J by 3 bases, leaving 16 bases between them. The CDR3 is 15 amino acids. CDR3 region: CASSPRGSEEETQYF. The CDR3 DNA is TGCGCCAGCAGCCCCCGGGGGTCAGAGGAAGAGACCCAGTACTTC.

A word on this clonotype: A clone one base away is much larger, so this may be a read error. This CDR3 fails to terminate in the conserved phenylalanine or tryptophan, so it likely reflects a read error. This chain links TRBV28 with TRBJ2-7; perhaps TRBD1 as D (6 bases). V was shortened by 2 bases and J by 7 bases, with 12 bases between the two germline ends. CDR1 is MDHEN and CDR2 is SYDVKM in the germline V gene. The CDR3 has 13 residues. CDR3 region: CASSLADRGEQYL. The CDR3 nucleotides are TGTGCCAGCAGTTTAGCGGACAGAGGAGAGCAGTACCTC.

This clonotype was counted at least ten times. Written as DNA, the CDR3 is TGCGCCAGCAGCGTGACCGGGACAGACCTTGCAACTAATGAAAAACTGTTTTTT. Translating gives CASSVTGTDLATNEKLFF. The chain couples TRBV5-1 to TRBJ1-4; 7 bases match TRBD1. In germline, CDR1 is SGHRS, CDR2 YFSETQ. The J segment lost 0 bases and the V segment lost 4 bases, leaving 12 bases of the junction unmatched. The CDR3 has 18 residues.

V and J are TRBV5-1 and TRBJ2-3, with 14 bases fitting TRBD2. CDR1 and CDR2 (germline): SGHRS, YFSETQ. The CDR3 spans 15 residues. With V trimmed by 1 base and J by 12 bases, 7 bases remained unmatched. CDR3 coding DNA: TGCGCCAGCAGCTTGAGTGTGGGACTAGCGGGAGATCAGTATTTT. It is translated as CASSLSVGLAGDQYF.

This clonotype was detected many times. The chain has TRBV20-1 and TRBJ2-2; 12 positions match TRBD2. Germline CDR1 is DFQATT and CDR2 is SNEGSKA (reference sequence). The junction had 9 bases not matched to a gene; V was cut back by 3 bases and J by 7 bases. The CDR3 is made up of 16 amino acids. The CDR3 DNA follows: TGCAGTGCTAGGGGGCTAGCGGGGGGGCAGGTCGGGGAGCTGTTTTTT. This codes for CSARGLAGGQVGELFF.

This clonotype was observed at least ten times. The rearrangement links TRBV9 to TRBJ2-7, with D tentatively TRBD2 (6 bases). This CDR3 is built from 15 residues. Germline CDR1 and CDR2: SGDLS and YYNGEE. Trimming stripped 0 bases from V and 3 bases from J, with 13 bases between. In DNA form, the CDR3 reads TGTGCCAGCAGCGTAGCCTCCGGGAGACTCTACGAGCAGTACTTC. This encodes CASSVASGRLYEQYF.

The V gene is TRBV6-1, the J gene TRBJ2-7; perhaps TRBD1 as D (5 bases). Trimming took 5 bases from V and 1 from J, leaving 12 bases between them. Per the germline V gene, CDR1 is MNHNS and CDR2 is SASEGT. This CDR3 contains 14 residues. The CDR3 region is CASSKGQGSYEQYF. The CDR3 coding sequence is TGTGCCAGCAGTAAGGGGCAAGGGTCCTACGAGCAGTACTTC.

V is TRBV4-1 and J is TRBJ1-1; no clear D. Trimming pared 0 bases from V and 1 base from J, leaving 9 bases between. CDR3 length: 15 amino acids. From germline, CDR1 is MGHRA and CDR2 YSYEKL. The CDR3 DNA sequence: TGCGCCAGCAGCCAAGAGGGCCAGCCGAACACTGAAGCTTTCTTT. Residues: CASSQEGQPNTEAFF.

The table lists this clonotype with a few counts. The chain uses TRBV29-1 and TRBJ2-7; D is possibly TRBD1 or TRBD2 (5 bases each). V shed 6 bases and J shed 3 bases, with 18 bases lying between them. The CDR3 runs to 14 residues. CDR1 and CDR2 (germline): SQVTM, ANQGSEA. The CDR3 DNA follows: TGCAGCGTGCTGGGCGAGGGGCCATTCTACGAGCAGTACTTC. It codes for CSVLGEGPFYEQYF.